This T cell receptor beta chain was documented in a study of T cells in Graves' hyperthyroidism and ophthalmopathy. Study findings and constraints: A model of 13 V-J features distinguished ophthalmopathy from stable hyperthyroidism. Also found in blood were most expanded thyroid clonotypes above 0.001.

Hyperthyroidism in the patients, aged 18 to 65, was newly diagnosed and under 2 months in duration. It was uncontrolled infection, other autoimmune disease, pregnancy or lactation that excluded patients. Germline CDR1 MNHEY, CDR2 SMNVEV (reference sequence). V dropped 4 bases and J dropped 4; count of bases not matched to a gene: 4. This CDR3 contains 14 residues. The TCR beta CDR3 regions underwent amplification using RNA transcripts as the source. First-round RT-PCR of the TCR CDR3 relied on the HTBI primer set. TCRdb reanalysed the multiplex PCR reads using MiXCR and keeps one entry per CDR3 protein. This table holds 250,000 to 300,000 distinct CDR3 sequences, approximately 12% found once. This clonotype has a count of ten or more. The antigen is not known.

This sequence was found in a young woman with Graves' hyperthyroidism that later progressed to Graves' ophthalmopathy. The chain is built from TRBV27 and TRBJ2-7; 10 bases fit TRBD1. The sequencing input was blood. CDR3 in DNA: TGTGCCAGCAGTTACGACAGGGGGCTGTACGAGCAGTACTTC. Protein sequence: CASSYDRGLYEQYF.